This is a list of T cell receptor beta chains from one sample in a study of response to subunit inactivated influenza vaccine. Each CDR3 protein is one row after TCRdb ran MiXCR on the RT-PCR reads. In the table there are roughly 700,000 distinct CDR3 sequences, roughly 13% of which are singletons. This specimen was PBMCs from blood, taken around two weeks before vaccination. The receptors originated from a man aged 45 to 65 who received an inactivated influenza vaccine. Each CDR3 is given with its conserved first and last residue. D genes are given only for firm matches. Some rows mark clone size as missing; the rest say once, few, many or name a class of expanded clone.

clone_size,v_call,d_call,j_call,cdr3_aa,cdr3_nt
few,TRBV10-3,TRBD1,TRBJ2-7,CAISESGQTYEQYF,TGTGCCATCAGTGAGTCGGGACAGACCTACGAGCAGTACTTC
NA,TRBV6-1,NA,TRBJ1-6,CASKLPAPISPLHF,TGTGCCAGCAAATTACCCGCTCCTATTTCACCCCTCCACTTT
few,TRBV5-1,NA,TRBJ2-2,CASSWTPDTGELFF,TGCGCCAGCAGCTGGACTCCTGACACCGGGGAGCTGTTTTTT
NA,TRBV20-1,NA,TRBJ2-7,CSAQRLGEADSYEQYF,TGCAGTGCCCAAAGGCTAGGGGAGGCAGACTCCTACGAGCAGTACTTC
few,TRBV2,TRBD2,TRBJ2-7,CASGSGDPLDEQYF,TGTGCCAGTGGTAGCGGGGATCCCCTGGACGAGCAGTACTTC
NA,TRBV5-1,TRBD1,TRBJ2-7,CVSSLDRGIYEQYF,TGCGTCAGCAGCTTGGACAGGGGGATCTACGAGCAGTACTTC
NA,TRBV15,TRBD1,TRBJ2-7,CATSRDQLGQGSYEQYF,TGTGCCACCAGCAGAGATCAGTTAGGACAGGGGTCCTACGAGCAGTACTTC
few,TRBV6-1,NA,TRBJ1-1,CASSGFGPEAFF,TGTGCCAGCAGTGGGTTCGGCCCTGAAGCTTTCTTT
NA,TRBV10-3,TRBD1,TRBJ1-6,CANSGTATYNSPLHF,TGTGCCAACAGCGGGACAGCCACCTATAATTCACCCCTCCACTTT
few,TRBV6-1,NA,TRBJ1-1,CASSRRGGNAEAFF,TGTGCCAGCAGTCGACGGGGTGGGAACGCTGAAGCTTTCTTT
NA,TRBV12-3/TRBV12-4,NA,TRBJ2-7,CASSTSPRPYEQYF,TGTGCCAGCAGTACGTCCCCCAGGCCTTACGAGCAGTACTTC
few,TRBV29-1,NA,TRBJ1-1,CSVARLEAFF,TGCAGCGTTGCCAGGCTTGAAGCTTTCTTT
many,TRBV28,NA,TRBJ2-4,CASSPPTSLPGIQYF,TGTGCCAGCAGTCCACCTACTAGCTTGCCGGGCATTCAGTACTTC
few,TRBV28,NA,TRBJ2-3,CASSSQTDTQYF,TGTGCCAGCAGTTCCCAGACAGATACGCAGTATTTT
NA,TRBV20-1,NA,TRBJ2-7,CSAFVRGDLRF,TGCAGTGCTTTCGTAAGAGGGGACCTTCGCTTC
few,TRBV20-1,NA,TRBJ1-1,CSVKTEAFF,TGCAGTGTTAAAACTGAAGCTTTCTTT
NA,TRBV20-1,NA,TRBJ2-3,CSADGGTDTQYF,TGCAGTGCTGACGGGGGCACAGATACGCAGTATTTT
few,TRBV5-1,TRBD1,TRBJ2-1,CASSLEGQRYNEQFF,TGCGCCAGCAGCTTGGAGGGACAGAGATACAATGAGCAGTTCTTC
few,TRBV15,TRBD2,TRBJ2-7,CATSSPGTSGRVGYEQYF,TGTGCCACCAGCAGCCCCGGGACTAGCGGGAGGGTGGGCTACGAGCAGTACTTC
NA,TRBV11-1,TRBD2,TRBJ2-1,CASSLGLAGSNEQFF,TGTGCCAGCAGCTTAGGACTAGCGGGAAGCAATGAGCAGTTCTTC
few,TRBV28,NA,TRBJ2-4,CASSQLRQQNIQYF,TGTGCCAGCAGCCAACTTCGGCAGCAAAACATTCAGTACTTC
few,TRBV7-6,NA,TRBJ1-3,CASSTDRGNTIYF,TGTGCCAGCAGCACCGACAGGGGAAACACCATATATTTT
NA,TRBV6-2/TRBV6-3,NA,TRBJ1-1,CASSYSLWAEAFF,TGTGCCAGCAGTTACTCTTTATGGGCTGAAGCTTTCTTT
many,TRBV6-6,NA,TRBJ2-3,CASSYAGSADTQYF,TGTGCCAGCAGTTATGCAGGGTCGGCAGATACGCAGTATTTT
NA,TRBV10-2,TRBD2,TRBJ2-2,CASSRTSRVTGELFF,TGCGCCAGCAGTCGGACTAGCAGAGTAACCGGGGAGCTGTTTTTT
NA,TRBV10-3,TRBD2,TRBJ2-5,CAISDPGGQETQYF,TGTGCCATCAGTGACCCCGGGGGGCAAGAGACCCAGTACTTC
NA,TRBV5-1,NA,TRBJ2-7,CASSWDSNSYEQYF,TGCGCCAGCAGCTGGGACTCAAACTCCTACGAGCAGTACTTC
NA,TRBV6-5,NA,TRBJ2-3,CASSYSGEADTQYF,TGTGCCAGCAGTTACTCAGGAGAGGCAGATACGCAGTATTTT
few,TRBV12-3/TRBV12-4,TRBD2,TRBJ2-1,CASTRGGASERDYNEQFF,TGTGCCAGCACCCGGGGGGGCGCCTCGGAGAGGGACTACAATGAGCAGTTCTTC
many,TRBV18,TRBD1,TRBJ2-5,CASSPRQGDQETQYF,TGTGCCAGCTCACCACGACAGGGTGACCAAGAGACCCAGTACTTC
few,TRBV12-3/TRBV12-4,TRBD1,TRBJ2-7,CASRGRGPYEQYF,TGTGCCAGTCGGGGCAGGGGGCCCTACGAGCAGTACTTC
NA,TRBV7-2,TRBD2,TRBJ2-3,CASSLMRGSGANTQYF,TGTGCCAGCAGCCTGATGCGTGGTAGCGGGGCGAATACGCAGTATTTT
many,TRBV5-5,NA,TRBJ1-2,CASSPSRVWGYTF,TGTGCCAGCAGCCCGAGCAGGGTTTGGGGCTACACCTTC
many,TRBV5-1,NA,TRBJ2-3,CASSLAIGGRGTDTQYF,TGCGCCAGCAGCTTGGCCATTGGGGGAAGGGGCACAGATACGCAGTATTTT
many,TRBV5-1,NA,TRBJ2-7,CASRGLTGRSYEQYF,TGCGCCAGCAGGGGACTGACAGGTCGTTCCTACGAGCAGTACTTC
NA,TRBV4-3,NA,TRBJ2-2,CASSQDLWAGGTGELVF,NA
NA,TRBV5-1,NA,TRBJ2-3,CASSFTIEDTQYF,TGCGCCAGCAGCTTCACAATAGAGGATACGCAGTATTTT